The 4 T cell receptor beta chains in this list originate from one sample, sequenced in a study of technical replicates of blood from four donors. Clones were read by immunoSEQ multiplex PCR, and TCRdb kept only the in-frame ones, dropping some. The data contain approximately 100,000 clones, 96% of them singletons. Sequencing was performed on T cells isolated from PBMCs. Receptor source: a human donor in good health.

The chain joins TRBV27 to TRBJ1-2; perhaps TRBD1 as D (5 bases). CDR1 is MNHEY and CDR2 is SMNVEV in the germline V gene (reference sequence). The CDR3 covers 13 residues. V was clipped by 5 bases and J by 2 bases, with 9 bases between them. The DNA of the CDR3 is TGTGCCAGCAGTCCGCAGGGCAACTATGGCTACACCTTC. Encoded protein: CASSPQGNYGYTF.

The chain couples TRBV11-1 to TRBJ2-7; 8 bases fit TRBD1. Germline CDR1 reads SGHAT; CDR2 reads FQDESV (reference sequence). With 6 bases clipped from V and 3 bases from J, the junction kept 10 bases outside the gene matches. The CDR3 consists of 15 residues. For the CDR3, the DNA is TGTGCCAGCAGGTCTGGGACAGGCCTAAGCTACGAGCAGTACTTC. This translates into CASRSGTGLSYEQYF. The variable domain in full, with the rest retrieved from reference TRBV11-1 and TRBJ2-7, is EAEVAQSPRYKITEKSQAVAFWCDPISGHATLYWYRQILGQGPELLVQFQDESVVDDSQLPKDRFSAERLKGVDSTLKIQPAELGDSAMYLCASRSGTGLSYEQYFGPGTRLTVT.

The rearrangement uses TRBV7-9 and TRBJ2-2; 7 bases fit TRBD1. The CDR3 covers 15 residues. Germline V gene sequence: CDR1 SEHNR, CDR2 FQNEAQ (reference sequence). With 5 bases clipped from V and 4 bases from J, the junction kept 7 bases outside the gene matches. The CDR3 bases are TGTGCCAGCAGCCAACGACAGGGTATCACCGGGGAGCTGTTTTTT. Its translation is CASSQRQGITGELFF.

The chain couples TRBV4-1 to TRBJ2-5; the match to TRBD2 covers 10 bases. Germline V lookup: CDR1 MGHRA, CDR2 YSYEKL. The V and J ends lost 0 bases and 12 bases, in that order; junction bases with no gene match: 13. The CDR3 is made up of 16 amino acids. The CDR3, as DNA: TGCGCCAGCAGCCAAGAAGGAACTAGCGGGGCCCGGGTGGAGTACTTC. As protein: CASSQEGTSGARVEYF.